A selection of T cell receptor beta chains follows, all from one sample in a study of OX40 agonist ivuxolimab in advanced cancers. Only in-frame clones appear in the TCRdb table, and some are missing; sequencing was by immunoSEQ multiplex PCR. The sample lists some 60,000 clones, about 88% occurring once. The sequenced sample was CD4+ or CD8+ T cells sorted from blood, obtained in a trial of the OX40 agonist ivuxolimab. These receptors all stem from an adult with an advanced solid tumor such as melanoma, head and neck, liver or kidney cancer. Each CDR3 is given with its conserved first and last residue. The D gene is left open where the match is weak. For some rows the clone size is stated as once, few or many, or as a class when expanded; others skip it.

len	d_gene	v_gene	j_gene	abundance	CDR3nt	CDR3aa
13	TRBD1	TRBV9	TRBJ1-2	once	TGTGCCAGCAGCTCCCAGGGGGATGGTGGCTACACCTTC	CASSSQGDGGYTF
12	.	TRBV30	TRBJ1-1	few	TGTGCCTGGAACGGGGGGAACACTGAAGCTTTCTTT	CAWNGGNTEAFF
14	.	TRBV4-3	TRBJ2-2	.	TGCGCCAGCAGCCAAGATCAAGGGGCCGGGGAGCTGTTTTTT	CASSQDQGAGELFF
17	TRBD1	TRBV27	TRBJ2-2	.	TGTGCCAGCAGTAGACTACAGGGGGCGCCGAGCACCGGGGAGCTGTTTTTT	CASSRLQGAPSTGELFF
15	.	TRBV28	TRBJ1-5	.	TGTGCCAGCAGTTTCCCGGGAAGGGTGGATCAGCCCCAGCATTTT	CASSFPGRVDQPQHF
13	.	TRBV18	TRBJ2-5	.	TGTGCCAGTTTCAAAACTGTGAAAGAGACCCAGTACTTC	CASFKTVKETQYF
16	.	TRBV5-5	TRBJ2-1	.	TGTGCCAGCAGCCCTAATGCGGGGGCATCCTACAATGAGCAGTTCTTC	CASSPNAGASYNEQFF
12	.	TRBV28	TRBJ1-5	.	TGTGCCAGCACCACTCCGGGCCAGCCCCAGCATTTT	CASTTPGQPQHF
13	TRBD1	TRBV14	TRBJ2-7	.	TGTGCCAGCAGGGGACAGGGAGCCTACGAGCAGTACTTC	CASRGQGAYEQYF
13	.	TRBV30	TRBJ1-1	.	TGTGCCTGGAGAGGGAACAGGGACACTGAAGCTTTCTTT	CAWRGNRDTEAFF
14	TRBD1	TRBV4-3	TRBJ2-4	.	TGCGCCAGCAGCCACCGACAGGGGCAAAACATTCAGTACTTC	CASSHRQGQNIQYF
13	.	TRBV25-1	TRBJ2-7	.	TGTGCCAGCAGTGAACGAGGGGGGTGGGAGCAGTACTTC	CASSERGGWEQYF
12	.	TRBV29-1	TRBJ2-2	.	TGCAGCGTTCGGGAGCGCACCGGGGAGCTGTTTTTT	CSVRERTGELFF
14	TRBD2	TRBV5-1	TRBJ2-3	once	TGCGCCAGCAGCTTGGAACTAGCGGGCAGTACGCAGTATTTT	CASSLELAGSTQYF
15	.	TRBV9	TRBJ1-6	.	TGTGCCAGCAGCGTAGCTACGCTACGGGATTCACCCCTCCACTTT	CASSVATLRDSPLHF
14	.	TRBV19	TRBJ1-5	.	TGTGCCAGTAGTATAGACGGGGGAAACCAGCCCCAGCATTTT	CASSIDGGNQPQHF
18	.	TRBV5-5	TRBJ1-5	.	TGTGCCAGCAGCTTGTTGTGGGAATTAAGGGGAGGAAATCAGCCCCAGCATTTT	CASSLLWELRGGNQPQHF
14	.	TRBV6-1	TRBJ2-5	few	TGTGCCAGCAGTGAAATGCGGAGTCAAGAGACCCAGTACTTC	CASSEMRSQETQYF
13	.	TRBV7-3	TRBJ1-1	.	TGTGCCAGCAGCCATGACGGCCCTTTTGAAGCTTTCTTT	CASSHDGPFEAFF
15	TRBD1	TRBV5-6	TRBJ2-2	.	TGTGCCAGCAGCTTGGGCTACAGGGGGCGCTGGGAGCTGTTTTTT	CASSLGYRGRWELFF
15	.	TRBV4-2	TRBJ1-1	.	TGTGCCAGCAGCCAAGAGGGCAGCATGAACACTGAAGCTTTCTTT	CASSQEGSMNTEAFF
14	.	TRBV7-9	TRBJ1-1	few	TGTGCCAGCAGCTTAGTCGAGGGGAACACTGAAGCTTTCTTT	CASSLVEGNTEAFF
14	TRBD2	TRBV7-2	TRBJ2-7	.	TGTGCCAGCACCTATAGCGGGGGCTCCTACGAGCAGTACTTC	CASTYSGGSYEQYF
15	.	TRBV30	TRBJ1-5	.	TGTGCCTGGAGCGGGCCCAGCCGAGGCAATCAGCCCCAGCATTTT	CAWSGPSRGNQPQHF
13	.	TRBV7-2	TRBJ2-7	.	TGTGCCAGCAGCCCTGGTGGAGCATACGAGCAGTACTTC	CASSPGGAYEQYF
16	TRBD1	TRBV7-2	TRBJ2-2	.	TGTGCCAGCAGCCTACAACCGACAGGGAGTTCCGGGGAGCTGTTTTTT	CASSLQPTGSSGELFF
16	.	TRBV11-3	TRBJ1-4	.	TGTGCCAGCAGCTTAGATCGGCTTGGGACCTCTGGAAAACTGTTTTTT	CASSLDRLGTSGKLFF
14	TRBD1	TRBV19	TRBJ2-3	once	TGTGCCAGTAGTGTAACAGGGGTTCCAGATACGCAGTATTTT	CASSVTGVPDTQYF
12	.	TRBV11-2	TRBJ2-7	once	TGTGCCAGCAGCAGGACCCGTTACGAGCAGTACTTC	CASSRTRYEQYF
12	.	TRBV6-1	TRBJ2-7	.	TGTGCCAGCAGCCGCAGGGAATACGAGCAGTACTTC	CASSRREYEQYF
13	.	TRBV11-2	TRBJ1-2	.	TGTGCCAGCAGCTTAGATACAGGGCAAGGCTACACCTTC	CASSLDTGQGYTF
14	.	TRBV30	TRBJ1-2	.	TGTGCCTGGAGTGTACGAAACAACCGATATGGCTACACCTTC	CAWSVRNNRYGYTF
17	TRBD2	TRBV5-1	TRBJ2-5	.	TGCGCCAGCAGCTTTAACCGTAGCGGGATATCCCAAGAGACCCAGTACTTC	CASSFNRSGISQETQYF
14	.	TRBV27	TRBJ1-2	.	TGTGCCAGCAGTTTAGCCGGGGTTAACTATGGCTACACCTTC	CASSLAGVNYGYTF
12	.	TRBV5-5	TRBJ1-1	once	TGTGCCAGCAGCGAAGGGGTCACTGAAGCTTTCTTT	CASSEGVTEAFF
13	.	TRBV7-8	TRBJ1-1	.	TGTGCCAGCAGCTGGATATTGGATACTGAAGCTTTCTTT	CASSWILDTEAFF
14	.	TRBV27	TRBJ1-5	.	TGTGCCAGCAGCCCACGGCCGATTAATCAGCCCCAGCATTTT	CASSPRPINQPQHF
13	.	TRBV11-2	TRBJ1-1	.	TGTGCCAGCAGCCCCCAGGCAGGCTCCGAGGCTTTCTTT	CASSPQAGSEAFF
15	.	TRBV28	TRBJ1-1	once	TGTGCCAGCAGCCCCCCTCGTCCTGGGGGCACTGAAGCTTTCTTT	CASSPPRPGGTEAFF
17	TRBD1	TRBV5-4	TRBJ2-5	.	TGTGCCAGCAGCTTGAGACAGGGGGCGGGTTGGCAAGAGACCCAGTACTTC	CASSLRQGAGWQETQYF
14	.	TRBV2	TRBJ1-2	.	TGTGCCAGCAGGTTTATGGAGGTCGACTATGGCTACACCTTC	CASRFMEVDYGYTF
11	.	TRBV28	TRBJ2-1	.	TGTGCCAGCAGTTTAGACAATGAGCAGTTCTTC	CASSLDNEQFF
13	.	TRBV11-1	TRBJ1-2	.	TGTGCCAGCAGCCAGGACGGAAGAGGAGGCTACACCTTC	CASSQDGRGGYTF
17	.	TRBV27	TRBJ1-6	.	TGTGCCAGCAGTTTATACGGGCAGGGTTCGGATAATTCACCCCTCCACTTT	CASSLYGQGSDNSPLHF